Listed here are 19 T cell receptor beta chains from one sample, sequenced in a study of radiotherapy plus CTLA-4 blockade in lung cancer. Clones were read by immunoSEQ multiplex PCR, and TCRdb kept only the in-frame ones, dropping some. The data contain more than 40,000 clones, approximately 76% of them singletons. The sequenced sample was peripheral blood, obtained from a patient treated with radiotherapy plus ipilimumab. All receptors derive from a human donor with non-small cell lung cancer who had stable disease on radiotherapy plus ipilimumab.

The J gene is TRBJ2-1, the V gene TRBV10-3; D could derive from TRBD1 or TRBD2 (5 bases each). The V gene's germline CDR1 is ENHRY and CDR2 SYGVKD. Deletions cut 8 bases from V and 7 bases from J, with 18 bases between. The CDR3 extends over 14 amino acids. CDR3 coding DNA: TGTGCCATCGCCCGGGACCCCCAGGGAAATGAGCAGTTCTTC. It codes for CAIARDPQGNEQFF.

The chain links TRBV6-1 to TRBJ2-3; D assignment may be TRBD1 or TRBD2 (5 bases each). Germline loops: CDR1 MNHNS, CDR2 SASEGT. Trimming took 7 bases from V and 0 from J, leaving 14 bases between them. The CDR3 has 15 amino acids. CDR3 protein: CASTLGTASTDTQYF. As DNA, the CDR3 is TGTGCCAGCACCCTAGGGACCGCTAGCACAGATACGCAGTATTTT.

The V and J genes are TRBV5-1 and TRBJ1-4; unclear D gene. Germline loops: CDR1 SGHRS, CDR2 YFSETQ. Trimming pared 1 base from V and 5 bases from J, leaving 6 bases between. The length of the CDR3 is 13 residues. The CDR3: CASSLNRNEKLFF. Here the CDR3 DNA reads TGCGCCAGCAGCTTGAACCGGAATGAAAAACTGTTTTTT.

The V call is TRBV6-5, the J call TRBJ2-2; no clear D gene. CDR1 is MNHEY and CDR2 is SVGAGI in the germline V gene. V lost 6 bases and J lost 5, with 7 bases in between. The length of the CDR3 is 12 residues. The CDR3, as DNA: TGTGCCAGCAGCCAGAGAACCGGGGAGCTGTTTTTT. Translated: CASSQRTGELFF.

J is TRBJ2-3 and V is TRBV10-1; D is unresolved. Per the germline V gene, CDR1 is WNHNN and CDR2 is SYGVQD (reference sequence). The V end lost 3 bases, the J end lost 4 bases, and 11 bases lay between the germline ends. This CDR3 region has 14 residues. The CDR3 reads CASSDPSRSDTQYF. DNA for the CDR3: TGCGCCAGCAGTGATCCCTCACGATCAGATACGCAGTATTTT.

In its sample, this clone was seen many times. This rearrangement joins TRBV2 to TRBJ1-2; no clear D gene. Germline V gene lookup returns CDR1 SNHLY and CDR2 FYNNEI. The CDR3 is made up of 14 amino acids. V shed 5 bases and J shed 4 bases, with 14 bases lying between them. Here the CDR3 reads CASSLVGGRYGYTF. In DNA, the CDR3 is TGTGCCAGCAGTTTAGTAGGCGGGCGCTATGGCTACACCTTC. Using reference TRBV2 and TRBJ1-2 for the parts outside the CDR3, the full variable domain is EPEVTQTPSHQVTQMGQEVILRCVPISNHLYFYWYRQILGQKVEFLVSFYNNEISEKSEIFDDQFSVERPDGSNFTLKIRSTKLEDSAMYFCASSLVGGRYGYTFGSGTRLTVV.

The DNA for the CDR3 is TGTGCCAGCAGCGTAGACGAGCGGGGGCATGAGCAGTTCTTC. This sequence encodes CASSVDERGHEQFF. The V call is TRBV9, the J call TRBJ2-1, with TRBD2 matching over 8 bases. This CDR3 has 14 residues. Trimming cost V 0 bases and J 8 bases; bases outside gene matches: 4. Germline V gene lookup returns CDR1 SGDLS and CDR2 YYNGEE.

The gene calls are TRBV7-3 and TRBJ2-3; TRBD1 might be the D (5 bases). The CDR3 spans 14 residues. Per germline, CDR1 SGHTA and CDR2 FQGTGA. The V gene lost 1 base and the J gene lost 4 bases, with 9 bases spanning the gap. This CDR3 reads CASSLKGRADTQYF. In DNA form, the CDR3 reads TGTGCCAGCAGCTTAAAGGGCAGGGCAGATACGCAGTATTTT.

The chain joins TRBV7-6 to TRBJ2-2, with TRBD2 as a possible D gene (5 bases). Germline CDR1 reads SGHVS; CDR2 reads FNYEAQ. This CDR3 is 14 amino acids long. V dropped 1 base and J dropped 5 bases, with 8 bases sitting between them. This chain's CDR3 is CASSLESGTGELFF. The CDR3 DNA is TGTGCCAGCAGCTTAGAATCGGGGACCGGGGAGCTGTTTTTT.

The V gene is TRBV5-6, the J gene TRBJ1-1; D not certain. The CDR3 totals 11 residues. The germline gives CDR1 SGHDT, CDR2 YYEEEE. Trimming stripped 7 bases from V and 7 bases from J, with 11 bases between. The CDR3 DNA reads TGTGCCAGCTACCGTCGAAATGAAGCTTTCTTT. The encoded protein is CASYRRNEAFF.

The chain joins TRBV4-3 to TRBJ2-3; no definite D call. V lost 1 base to trimming and J lost 2 bases, with 7 bases between them. Germline CDR1 reads LGHNA; CDR2 reads YSLEER. CDR3 length: 14 amino acids. This CDR3 is CASSQGLATDTQYF. CDR3 DNA: TGCGCCAGCAGCCAAGGACTGGCCACAGATACGCAGTATTTT.

The chain joins TRBV11-2 to TRBJ2-6; either TRBD1 or TRBD2 may fit D (5 bases each). Germline V gene data show CDR1 as SGHAT and CDR2 as FQNNGV. This CDR3 has 16 amino acids. The V end was cut by 1 base, the J end by 2 bases, with 9 bases between. The CDR3 is CASSLGGVAGANVLTF. The CDR3, as DNA: TGTGCCAGCAGCTTAGGAGGGGTGGCTGGGGCCAACGTCCTGACTTTC.

This clone was seen only a few times. The J gene is TRBJ2-4, the V gene TRBV19; 9 nucleotides match TRBD2. Germline V gives CDR1 LNHDA, CDR2 SQIVND (reference sequence). Trimming cost V 7 bases and J 0 bases; bases outside gene matches: 4. This CDR3 contains 15 residues. The CDR3 nucleotides are TGTGCCAGTAATGGCGGGGGGGTAGCCAAAAACATTCAGTACTTC. It codes for CASNGGGVAKNIQYF. The variable domain in full, with the rest retrieved from reference TRBV19 and TRBJ2-4, is DGGITQSPKYLFRKEGQNVTLSCEQNLNHDAMYWYRQDPGQGLRLIYYSQIVNDFQKGDIAEGYSVSREKKESFPLTVTSAQKNPTAFYLCASNGGGVAKNIQYFGAGTRLSVL.

CDR3 region: CASSLGSTGGQETQYF. CDR3 nucleotides: TGTGCCAGCAGCTTGGGGTCGACAGGGGGTCAAGAGACCCAGTACTTC. The chain combines TRBV5-6 with TRBJ2-5; 9 bases agree with TRBD1. Germline lookup yields CDR1 SGHDT and CDR2 YYEEEE. Trimming took 0 bases from V and 2 from J; bases not matched to a gene: 5. CDR3 length: 16 amino acids. Together with reference TRBV5-6 and TRBJ2-5, the CDR3 gives the full variable domain: DAGVTQSPTHLIKTRGQQVTLRCSPKSGHDTVSWYQQALGQGPQFIFQYYEEEERQRGNFPDRFSGHQFPNYSSELNVNALLLGDSALYLCASSLGSTGGQETQYFGPGTRLLVL.

The CDR3: CATSRSVGLDYGYTF. The DNA for the CDR3 is TGTGCCACCAGCAGATCAGTCGGTCTGGACTATGGCTACACCTTC. The chain joins TRBV15 to TRBJ1-2; D is uncertain. CDR3 length: 15 amino acids. Deletions cut 2 bases from V and 3 bases from J, with 13 bases between. The V gene's germline CDR1 is LNHNV and CDR2 YYDKDF (reference sequence).

The V gene is TRBV5-1, the J gene TRBJ2-2, with no clear D. The CDR3 runs to 13 residues. V was trimmed by 7 bases and J by 3 bases, leaving 10 bases between them. Germline V CDR1 and CDR2: SGHRS, YFSETQ. The CDR3 bases are TGCGCCAGCCCGTCCCCGGACACCGGGGAGCTGTTTTTT. It specifies CASPSPDTGELFF.

The chain uses TRBV2 and TRBJ1-1; 12 positions match TRBD1. From germline, CDR1 is SNHLY and CDR2 FYNNEI. This CDR3 region has 14 residues. V was clipped by 7 bases and J by 6 bases; unmatched bases: 6. The CDR3 sequence: CASTPGQGASEAFF. CDR3 bases: TGTGCCAGCACCCCGGGACAGGGGGCCTCTGAAGCTTTCTTT.

J is TRBJ2-7 and V is TRBV4-1; D is undetermined. The CDR3 contains 14 residues. V shed 0 bases and J shed 3 bases, with 9 bases lying between them. CDR1 is MGHRA, CDR2 YSYEKL, per germline. In nucleotides, the CDR3 is TGCGCCAGCAGCCAAGAAAAACATCTCTACGAGCAGTACTTC. Its translation: CASSQEKHLYEQYF.

The chain has TRBV7-6 and TRBJ2-1; 12 nucleotides align to TRBD2. CDR1 and CDR2 (germline): SGHVS, FNYEAQ. The CDR3 covers 17 residues. The J segment lost 2 bases and the V segment lost 5 bases, leaving 7 bases of the junction unmatched. The DNA of the CDR3 is TGTGCCAGCAGCCCAGCCCCTAGCGGGGGGGCCTACAATGAGCAGTTCTTC. As protein: CASSPAPSGGAYNEQFF. Together with reference TRBV7-6 and TRBJ2-1, the CDR3 gives the full variable domain: GAGVSQSPRYKVTKRGQDVALRCDPISGHVSLYWYRQALGQGPEFLTYFNYEAQQDKSGLPNDRFSAERPEGSISTLTIQRTEQRDSAMYRCASSPAPSGGAYNEQFFGPGTRLTVL.